The sequence of this T cell receptor beta chain was determined in a study of blood T cells in healthy people across ages. Overall study findings and caveats: In long-lived donors, naive CD4+ cell counts and diversity exceeded those of aged donors.

This CDR3 region has 16 residues. V gave up 5 bases and J gave up 3 bases; unmatched junction bases: 11. Germline V lookup: CDR1 SEHNR, CDR2 FQNEAQ (reference sequence). Remarks on this clonotype: The antigen is undetermined.

For the second PCR, which ran for 7 to 11 cycles, a sample-barcoded 5' primer and a J-beta primer mix were used. TCRdb re-called the 5' RACE reads through MiXCR, storing one row per CDR3 protein. The sample consists of about 1.4 million distinct CDR3 sequences, approximately 60% of them appearing once. This chain joins TRBV7-9 and TRBJ2-7; 9 positions agree with TRBD2. The TCR was taken from a man aged 18 to 29 in good health. Sequenced: blood. Here the CDR3 DNA reads TGTGCCAGCAGCATTTCCAGCGGGGGGCATTTCTACGAGCAGTACTTC. It specifies CASSISSGGHFYEQYF.